What follows are 2 T cell receptor beta chains derived from one specimen sequenced in a study of vaccination and CD4 T cells after COVID-19. Treatment denoted: approximately 9-day PBMC culture with coronavirus spike peptide pools or control peptides (ViraFEST assay). These receptors have no identified antigens. Oncomine TCR Beta short-read sequencing was applied to DNA from cultured CD4+ T cells. Using its own MiXCR run on the PCR reads, TCRdb lists one record per CDR3 protein. The sample has fewer than 15,000 distinct CDR3 sequences; 35% to 50% are singletons. The sample taken for sequencing was CD4+ T cells from blood, cultured in vitro. The receptors stem from a human donor who had recovered from COVID-19.

This rearrangement joins TRBV12-3 or TRBV12-4 to TRBJ1-1; no firm D call. The V gene lost 7 bases and the J gene lost 4 bases, with 13 bases spanning the gap. This CDR3 spans 13 amino acids. As DNA, the CDR3 is TGTGCCAGCACCCTTCTTTATGGCACTGAAGCTTTCTTT. It codes for CASTLLYGTEAFF.

J is TRBJ1-1 and V is TRBV2; no definite D call. Trimming removed 4 bases from V and 1 base from J, with 7 bases in between. In germline, CDR1 is SNHLY, CDR2 FYNNEI. The CDR3 is made up of 13 amino acids. DNA for the CDR3: TGTGCCAGCAGTGCGATGGGGAACACTGAAGCTTTCTTT. It specifies CASSAMGNTEAFF. The full variable domain, rest sourced from reference TRBV2 and TRBJ1-1, is EPEVTQTPSHQVTQMGQEVILRCVPISNHLYFYWYRQILGQKVEFLVSFYNNEISEKSEIFDDQFSVERPDGSNFTLKIRSTKLEDSAMYFCASSAMGNTEAFFGQGTRLTVV.